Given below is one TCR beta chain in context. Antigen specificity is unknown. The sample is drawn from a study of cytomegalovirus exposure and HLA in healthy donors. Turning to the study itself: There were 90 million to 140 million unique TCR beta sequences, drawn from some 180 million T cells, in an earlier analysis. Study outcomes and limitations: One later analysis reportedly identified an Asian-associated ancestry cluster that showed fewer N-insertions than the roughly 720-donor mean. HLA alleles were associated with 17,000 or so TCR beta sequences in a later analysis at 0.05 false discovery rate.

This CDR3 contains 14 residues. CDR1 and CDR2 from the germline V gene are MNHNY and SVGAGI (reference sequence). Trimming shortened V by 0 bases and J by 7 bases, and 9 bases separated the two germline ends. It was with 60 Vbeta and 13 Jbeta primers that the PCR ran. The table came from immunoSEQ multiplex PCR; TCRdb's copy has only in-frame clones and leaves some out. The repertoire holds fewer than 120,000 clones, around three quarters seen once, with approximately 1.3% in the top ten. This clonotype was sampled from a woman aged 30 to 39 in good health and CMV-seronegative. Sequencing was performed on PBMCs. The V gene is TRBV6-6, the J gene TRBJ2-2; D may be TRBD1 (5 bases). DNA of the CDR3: TGTGCCAGCAGTTACTCACAGGTTGGCGGGGAGCTGTTTTTT. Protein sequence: CASSYSQVGGELFF.